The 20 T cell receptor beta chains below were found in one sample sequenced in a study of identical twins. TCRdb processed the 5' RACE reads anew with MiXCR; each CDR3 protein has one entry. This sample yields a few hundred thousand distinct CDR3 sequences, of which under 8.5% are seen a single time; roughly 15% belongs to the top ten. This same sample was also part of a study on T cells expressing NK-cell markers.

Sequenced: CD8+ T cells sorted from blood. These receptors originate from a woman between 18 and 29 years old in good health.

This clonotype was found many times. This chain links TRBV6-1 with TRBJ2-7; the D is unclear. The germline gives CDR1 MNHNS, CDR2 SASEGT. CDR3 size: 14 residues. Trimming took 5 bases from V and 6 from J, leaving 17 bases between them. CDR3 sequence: CASSPLRASSEQYF. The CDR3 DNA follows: TGTGCCAGCAGTCCACTAAGGGCATCGAGCGAGCAGTACTTC.

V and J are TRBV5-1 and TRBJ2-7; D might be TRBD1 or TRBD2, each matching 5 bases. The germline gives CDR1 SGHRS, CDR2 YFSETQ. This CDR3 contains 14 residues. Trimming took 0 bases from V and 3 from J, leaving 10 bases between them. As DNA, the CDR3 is TGCGCCAGCAGCTTGGGACAGAGGGGCTACGAGCAGTACTTC. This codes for CASSLGQRGYEQYF. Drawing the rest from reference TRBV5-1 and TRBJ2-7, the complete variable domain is KAGVTQTPRYLIKTRGQQVTLSCSPISGHRSVSWYQQTPGQGLQFLFEYFSETQRNKGNFPGRFSGRQFSNSRSEMNVSTLELGDSALYLCASSLGQRGYEQYFGPGTRLTVT.

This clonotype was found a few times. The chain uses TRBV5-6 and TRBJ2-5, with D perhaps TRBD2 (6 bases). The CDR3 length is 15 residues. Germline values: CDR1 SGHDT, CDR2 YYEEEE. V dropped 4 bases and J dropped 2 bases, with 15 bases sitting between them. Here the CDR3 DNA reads TGTGCCAGCAGCAGAAGCCGGGACTTTCAAGAGACCCAGTACTTC. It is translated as CASSRSRDFQETQYF.

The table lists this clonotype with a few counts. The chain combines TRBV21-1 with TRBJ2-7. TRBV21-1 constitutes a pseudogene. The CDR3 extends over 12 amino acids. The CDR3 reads CASSNASYEQYF. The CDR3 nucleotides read TGTGCCAGCAGCAATGCCTCCTACGAGCAGTACTTC.

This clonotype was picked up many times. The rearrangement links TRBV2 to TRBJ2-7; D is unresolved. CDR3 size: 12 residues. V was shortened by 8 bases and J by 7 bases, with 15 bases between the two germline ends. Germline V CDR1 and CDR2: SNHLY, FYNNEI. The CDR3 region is CASELPPEEQYF. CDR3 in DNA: TGTGCCAGCGAATTACCGCCAGAAGAGCAGTACTTC.

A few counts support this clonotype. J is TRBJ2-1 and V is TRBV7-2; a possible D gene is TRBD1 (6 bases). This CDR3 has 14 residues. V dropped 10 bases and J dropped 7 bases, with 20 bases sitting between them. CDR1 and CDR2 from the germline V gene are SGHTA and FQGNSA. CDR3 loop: CAKGDTVYGNEQFF. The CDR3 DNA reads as TGTGCCAAGGGGGATACAGTCTATGGAAATGAGCAGTTCTTC. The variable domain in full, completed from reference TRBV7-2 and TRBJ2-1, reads GAGVSQSPSNKVTEKGKDVELRCDPISGHTALYWYRQSLGQGLEFLIYFQGNSAPDKSGLPSDRFSAERTGGSVSTLTIQRTQQEDSAVYLCAKGDTVYGNEQFFGPGTRLTVL.

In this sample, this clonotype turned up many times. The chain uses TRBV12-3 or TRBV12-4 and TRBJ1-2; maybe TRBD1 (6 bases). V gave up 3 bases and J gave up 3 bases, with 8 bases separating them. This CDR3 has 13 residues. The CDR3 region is CASSFGGDYGYTF. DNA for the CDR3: TGTGCCAGCAGTTTTGGGGGCGACTATGGCTACACCTTC.

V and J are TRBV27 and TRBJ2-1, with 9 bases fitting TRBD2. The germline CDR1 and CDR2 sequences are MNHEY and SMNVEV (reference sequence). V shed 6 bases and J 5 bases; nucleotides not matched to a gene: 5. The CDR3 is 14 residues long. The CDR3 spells CASSWTSEHNEQFF. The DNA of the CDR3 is TGTGCCAGCAGCTGGACTAGCGAACACAATGAGCAGTTCTTC.

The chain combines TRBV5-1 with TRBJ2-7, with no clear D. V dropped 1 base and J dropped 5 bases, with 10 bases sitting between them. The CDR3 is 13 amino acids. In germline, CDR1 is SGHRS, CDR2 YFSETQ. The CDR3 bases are TGCGCCAGCAGCTTGTGGGTGGGAAACGAGCAGTACTTC. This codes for CASSLWVGNEQYF.

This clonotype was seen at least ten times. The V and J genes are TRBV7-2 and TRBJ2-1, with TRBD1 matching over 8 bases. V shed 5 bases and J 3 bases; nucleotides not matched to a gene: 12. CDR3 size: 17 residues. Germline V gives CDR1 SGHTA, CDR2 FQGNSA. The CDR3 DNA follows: TGTGCCAGCAGCCCGCCTATTAGGACAGGGCTCTACAATGAGCAGTTCTTC. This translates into CASSPPIRTGLYNEQFF.

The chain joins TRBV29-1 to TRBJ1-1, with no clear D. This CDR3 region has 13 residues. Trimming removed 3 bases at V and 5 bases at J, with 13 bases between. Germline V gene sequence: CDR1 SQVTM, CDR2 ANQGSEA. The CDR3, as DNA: TGCAGCGTTGATTCAATCGGAGGTACTGAAGCTTTCTTT. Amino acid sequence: CSVDSIGGTEAFF.

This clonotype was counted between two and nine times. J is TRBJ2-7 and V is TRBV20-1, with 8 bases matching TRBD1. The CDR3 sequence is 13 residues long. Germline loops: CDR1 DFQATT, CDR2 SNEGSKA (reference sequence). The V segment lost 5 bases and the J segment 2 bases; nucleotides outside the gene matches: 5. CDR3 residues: CSAGQGDTYEQYF. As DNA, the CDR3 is TGCAGTGCTGGACAGGGTGATACCTACGAGCAGTACTTC.

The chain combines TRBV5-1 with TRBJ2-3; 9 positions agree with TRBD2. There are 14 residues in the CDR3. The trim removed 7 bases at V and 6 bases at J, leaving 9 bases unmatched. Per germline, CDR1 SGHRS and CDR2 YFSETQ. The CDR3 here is CASRGGDDVDTQYF. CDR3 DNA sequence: TGCGCCAGCCGCGGGGGGGATGATGTTGATACGCAGTATTTT. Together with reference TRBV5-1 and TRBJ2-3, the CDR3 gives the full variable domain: KAGVTQTPRYLIKTRGQQVTLSCSPISGHRSVSWYQQTPGQGLQFLFEYFSETQRNKGNFPGRFSGRQFSNSRSEMNVSTLELGDSALYLCASRGGDDVDTQYFGPGTRLTVL.

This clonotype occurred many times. The CDR3 sequence: CASSFLSSTDTQYF. The CDR3 coding sequence is TGTGCCAGCAGTTTTCTCTCTAGCACAGATACGCAGTATTTT. This rearrangement joins TRBV12-3 or TRBV12-4 to TRBJ2-3; D is ambiguous. Trimming took off 3 bases at V and 0 bases at J, with 7 bases between the two ends. The CDR3 length is 14 residues.

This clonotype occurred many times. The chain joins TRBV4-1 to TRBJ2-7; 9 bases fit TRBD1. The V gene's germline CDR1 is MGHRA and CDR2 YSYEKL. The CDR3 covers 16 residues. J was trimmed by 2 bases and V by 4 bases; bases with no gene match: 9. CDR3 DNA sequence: TGCGCCAGCAGCCTAGAACCCGGGACAGGGACCTACGAGCAGTACTTC. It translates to CASSLEPGTGTYEQYF.

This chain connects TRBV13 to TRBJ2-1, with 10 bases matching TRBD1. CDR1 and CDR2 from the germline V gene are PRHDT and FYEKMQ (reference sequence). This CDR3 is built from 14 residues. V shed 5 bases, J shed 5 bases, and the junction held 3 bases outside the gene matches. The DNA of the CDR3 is TGTGCCAGCAGCCTTGGGACAGGGGACAATGAGCAGTTCTTC. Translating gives CASSLGTGDNEQFF. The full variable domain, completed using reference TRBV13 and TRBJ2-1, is AAGVIQSPRHLIKEKRETATLKCYPIPRHDTVYWYQQGPGQDPQFLISFYEKMQSDKGSIPDRFSAQQFSDYHSELNMSSLELGDSALYFCASSLGTGDNEQFFGPGTRLTVL.

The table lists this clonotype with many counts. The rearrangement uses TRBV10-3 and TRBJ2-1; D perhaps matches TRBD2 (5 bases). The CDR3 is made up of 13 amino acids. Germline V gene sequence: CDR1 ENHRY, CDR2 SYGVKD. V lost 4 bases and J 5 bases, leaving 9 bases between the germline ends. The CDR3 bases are TGTGCCATCAGTGCAAGGACTGACAATGAGCAGTTCTTC. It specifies CAISARTDNEQFF.

CDR3 sequence reads: CASREQGTNEKLFF. CDR3 bases: TGTGCCAGCAGGGAACAGGGAACTAATGAAAAACTGTTTTTT. The chain recombines TRBV2 with TRBJ1-4, with a possible D match to TRBD1 (6 bases). The V gene lost 6 bases and the J gene lost 1 base, with 9 bases spanning the gap. This CDR3 region has 14 residues. Germline CDR1 is SNHLY and CDR2 is FYNNEI.

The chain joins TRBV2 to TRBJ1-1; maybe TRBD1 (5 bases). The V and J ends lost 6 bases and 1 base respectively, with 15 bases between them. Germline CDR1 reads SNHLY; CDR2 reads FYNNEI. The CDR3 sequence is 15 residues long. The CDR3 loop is CASRDPGRSNTEAFF. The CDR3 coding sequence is TGTGCCAGCAGAGACCCGGGACGGTCGAACACTGAAGCTTTCTTT.

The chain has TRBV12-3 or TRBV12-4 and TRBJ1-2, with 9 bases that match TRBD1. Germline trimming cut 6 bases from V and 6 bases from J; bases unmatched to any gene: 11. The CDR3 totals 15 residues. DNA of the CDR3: TGTGCCAGCAGAGAAACAGGGGGCGCGTGGAATGGCTACACCTTC. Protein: CASRETGGAWNGYTF.